A single sample gave rise to the 16 T cell receptor beta chains below, sequenced in a study of beta chain features in type 1 diabetes. Investigators reverse transcribed all isolated RNA, so they sequenced expressed TCRB transcripts. Here immunoSEQ multiplex PCR was the method, and the copy in TCRdb shows in-frame clones only, minus some. Among more than 350,000 clones listed, over 9.5% were seen once. The sequencing input was naive CD4+ T cells from blood. The source of these receptors is a woman younger than 30 in good health.

This clone showed up just a few times. The V and J genes are TRBV7-2 and TRBJ2-4; unclear D gene. V was cut by 1 base and J by 7 bases, with 8 bases left in between. The germline V gene has CDR1 SGHTA and CDR2 FQGNSA. The CDR3 is made up of 13 amino acids. The CDR3 sequence: CASSLDGSNIQYF. The CDR3 DNA reads as TGTGCCAGCAGCTTAGACGGGTCGAACATTCAGTACTTC.

The chain links TRBV10-3 to TRBJ2-3; D is unresolved. The CDR3 totals 13 residues. Trimming cost V 7 bases and J 2 bases, with 10 bases left between them. The germline CDR1 and CDR2 sequences are ENHRY and SYGVKD. The CDR3 nucleotides read TGTGCCATCAAACCGACTGACACAGATACGCAGTATTTT. Its protein is CAIKPTDTDTQYF.

The chain links TRBV7-9 to TRBJ2-1; no reliable D call. This CDR3 is 15 amino acids long. The germline gives CDR1 SEHNR, CDR2 FQNEAQ (reference sequence). Trimming removed 2 bases at V and 2 bases at J, with 10 bases between. CDR3 amino acids: CASSLREGPYNEQFF. The CDR3 DNA reads TGTGCCAGCAGCTTAAGAGAAGGGCCCTACAATGAGCAGTTCTTC.

The chain joins TRBV5-4 to TRBJ2-5; D gene uncertain. Trimming shortened V by 0 bases and J by 4 bases, and 7 bases separated the two germline ends. Per the germline V gene, CDR1 is SGHNT and CDR2 is YYREEE (reference sequence). This CDR3 spans 13 amino acids. CDR3 amino acids: CASSLVARETQYF. The CDR3 DNA reads TGTGCCAGCAGCTTGGTGGCCCGAGAGACCCAGTACTTC. Complete variable domain (other parts from reference TRBV5-4 and TRBJ2-5): ETGVTQSPTHLIKTRGQQVTLRCSSQSGHNTVSWYQQALGQGPQFIFQYYREEENGRGNFPPRFSGLQFPNYSSELNVNALELDDSALYLCASSLVARETQYFGPGTRLLVL.

This clone was counted only a few times. This chain links TRBV29-1 with TRBJ2-5, with D possibly TRBD1 on 6 matching bases. V lost 8 bases to trimming and J lost 2 bases, with 9 bases between them. This CDR3 has 11 amino acids. Germline CDR1 is SQVTM and CDR2 is ANQGSEA. The CDR3 DNA reads TGCAGCACTGGACAGCAAGAGACCCAGTACTTC. This encodes CSTGQQETQYF.

The rearrangement uses TRBV7-9 and TRBJ2-1, with TRBD1 matching 7 bases. Germline-derived CDR1 and CDR2 are SEHNR and FQNEAQ (reference sequence). This CDR3 spans 13 amino acids. V lost 2 bases and J lost 9; bases outside the gene matches: 4. The CDR3 bases are TGTGCCAGCAGCTTAAAGGGGGCTGGTGAGCAGTTCTTC. It specifies CASSLKGAGEQFF.

Note on this clone: Germline and junction disagree at one end, which may indicate a read error. The chain has TRBV7-9 and TRBJ1-1; possible D gene TRBD1, 6 bases. CDR1 is SEHNR, CDR2 FQNEAQ, per germline (reference sequence). This CDR3 has 14 amino acids. The DNA for the CDR3 is TGTGCCAGCAGTCCCGCCGGGGCAGGGGCCCATCTAGGGTTT. Its protein product is CASSPAGAGAHLGF.

The sample holds one count of this clone. This chain connects TRBV28 to TRBJ1-1; perhaps TRBD1 as D (5 bases). V was pared by 7 bases and J by 2 bases, with 14 bases between. The germline V gene encodes CDR1 MDHEN and CDR2 SYDVKM. The CDR3 loop spans 14 amino acids. The CDR3, as DNA: TGTGCCAGCACAATGGGGGTCCGTAACACTGAAGCTTTCTTT. This sequence encodes CASTMGVRNTEAFF.

This clone appeared a few times. The chain is built from TRBV5-1 and TRBJ1-2; 8 bases are a match to TRBD1. The V and J ends lost 0 bases and 5 bases, in that order; junction bases with no gene match: 3. Germline V gene sequence: CDR1 SGHRS, CDR2 YFSETQ. The CDR3 consists of 14 residues. The CDR3 reads CASSLGQGPYGYTF. Written as DNA, the CDR3 is TGCGCCAGCAGCTTGGGACAGGGGCCGTATGGCTACACCTTC.

Only a few counts were recorded for this clone. This sequence joins TRBV5-4 and TRBJ2-7, with TRBD1 matching 9 bases. V shed 4 bases, J shed 3 bases, and the junction held 8 bases outside the gene matches. This CDR3 contains 15 residues. Per the germline V gene, CDR1 is SGHNT and CDR2 is YYREEE (reference sequence). DNA for the CDR3: TGTGCCAGCAGCCTCCCGGGACAGGGAAACTACGAGCAGTACTTC. As protein: CASSLPGQGNYEQYF.

The chain joins TRBV2 to TRBJ2-7, with 9 bases that match TRBD1. The V segment lost 5 bases and the J segment 2 bases; nucleotides outside the gene matches: 4. The CDR3 runs to 14 residues. Germline V gene lookup returns CDR1 SNHLY and CDR2 FYNNEI. CDR3 sequence: CASSRQGVTYEQYF. In nucleotides, the CDR3 is TGTGCCAGCAGTCGACAGGGGGTAACCTACGAGCAGTACTTC.

This clone was observed a handful of times. The J gene is TRBJ2-3, the V gene TRBV7-2; 10 bases match TRBD2. V dropped 4 bases and J dropped 1; count of bases not matched to a gene: 11. Germline loops: CDR1 SGHTA, CDR2 FQGNSA. The CDR3 totals 18 residues. The DNA for the CDR3 is TGTGCCAGCAGCTGCTGGACTAGCGGCCACCCCGGCACAGATACGCAGTATTTT. Translation: CASSCWTSGHPGTDTQYF.

The chain links TRBV7-9 to TRBJ1-3; the D is unclear. Trimming pared 6 bases from V and 4 bases from J, leaving 10 bases between. This CDR3 is 13 amino acids long. Germline CDR1 SEHNR, CDR2 FQNEAQ (reference sequence). Here the CDR3 reads CASSNAGGNTIYF. CDR3 coding DNA: TGTGCCAGCAGTAATGCTGGGGGAAACACCATATATTTT.

The rearrangement joins TRBV2 to TRBJ2-5, with a weak D call TRBD2 (6 bases). The germline gives CDR1 SNHLY, CDR2 FYNNEI. Trimming removed 6 bases from V and 1 base from J, with 9 bases in between. The CDR3 length is 13 residues. The CDR3 protein is CASSGTSQETQYF. The CDR3 region has the DNA TGTGCCAGCAGCGGGACTTCCCAAGAGACCCAGTACTTC.

This clone was detected only a few times. The chain couples TRBV7-9 to TRBJ2-7; TRBD2 aligns across 7 bases. The V and J ends lost 5 bases and 2 bases, in that order; junction bases with no gene match: 21. Per the germline V gene, CDR1 is SEHNR and CDR2 is FQNEAQ (reference sequence). The CDR3 spans 19 residues. The CDR3 is CASSPGGRGGYSPTYEQYF. The CDR3 region has the DNA TGTGCCAGCAGCCCCGGGGGGAGGGGAGGCTATTCCCCTACCTACGAGCAGTACTTC.

In its sample, this clone was seen a few times. The chain carries TRBV7-2 and TRBJ2-3; TRBD2 matches at 9 bases. CDR3 size: 16 residues. Germline values: CDR1 SGHTA, CDR2 FQGNSA. J lost 4 bases, V lost 1 base, and 6 bases had no gene match. The CDR3 spells CASSLGALAGPDTQYF. CDR3 DNA: TGTGCCAGCAGCTTAGGGGCACTAGCGGGTCCAGATACGCAGTATTTT.